This TCR beta chain derives from a study of shared clonotypes between healthy human individuals. Splitting of each subset's genomic DNA was done evenly across several immunoSEQ plates. Repertoires were generated with immunoSEQ multiplex PCR, while TCRdb's copy carries only in-frame clones and drops some. The sample lists under 1,100,000 clones; 65% to 80% were seen once. V lost 0 bases and J lost 10, with 10 bases in between. In germline, CDR1 is MNHNS, CDR2 SASEGT. The CDR3 is made up of 14 amino acids. The TCR was taken from a man younger than 30 in good health. This rearrangement joins TRBV6-1 to TRBJ1-6; tentatively, D is TRBD1 (6 bases). Sequenced material: memory CD4+ T cells sorted from blood. Subset defined: CD45RA-negative fraction. The CDR3 here is CASSEAWGLSPLHF. The CDR3, as DNA: TGTGCCAGCAGTGAAGCATGGGGGCTCTCACCCCTCCACTTT.